This entry concerns a single TCR beta chain. The CDR3 consists of 16 residues. The data derive from a study of blood T cell repertoires in COVID-19. The table came from immunoSEQ multiplex PCR; TCRdb's copy has only in-frame clones and leaves some out. The sample holds some 300,000 clones, just under 90% seen once. The receptor was isolated from a woman aged 50 to 60 who had been exposed to COVID-19. The V gene is TRBV21-1, the J gene TRBJ2-1; the tabulated D call, TRBD1, remains unverified against the DNA. TRBV21-1 is assigned pseudogene status. The sequencing input was PBMCs or T cells enriched from blood (not recorded which). CDR3 residues: CASCMGAGGPYNEQFF. CDR3 nucleotide sequence: TGCGCCAGCTGTATGGGGGCTGGGGGCCCCTACAATGAGCAGTTCTTC.